This T cell receptor beta chain was found in a study of cytomegalovirus exposure and HLA in healthy donors. Regarding the study as a whole: A later analysis linked a missense variant in DCLRE1C to the trimming of TCR beta V and J genes. In vitro data verified a few CMV-associated chains as specific for CMV antigens.

With 60 Vbeta and 13 Jbeta primers, the PCR was carried out. The table came from immunoSEQ multiplex PCR; TCRdb's copy has only in-frame clones and leaves some out. This sample contains around 150,000 clones. The donors gave bone marrow, and they were healthy. Worth noting for this clone: Its target is unknown.

With 5 bases clipped from V and 3 bases from J, the junction kept 11 bases outside the gene matches. CDR3 length equals 16 residues. The germline V gene encodes CDR1 SGHTA and CDR2 FQGNSA. This chain uses TRBV7-2 with TRBJ2-7, with 9 bases that match TRBD1. This TCR was sampled from a woman aged 55 to 70 in good health and CMV-seronegative. Sequenced material: PBMCs. The CDR3 sequence: CASSARWGQGFYEQYF. DNA of the CDR3: TGTGCCAGCAGCGCTCGTTGGGGACAGGGTTTCTACGAGCAGTACTTC.